This entry lists 20 T cell receptor beta chains sequenced from one sample in a study of blood T cell repertoires in COVID-19 (dated by TCRdb to about 2020). Library preparation was by the immunoSEQ multiplex PCR assay. In its TCRdb copy, this immuneACCESS table keeps in-frame sequences only and misses some clones. Where compared with another copy, unresolved V genes explain less than half of these, and the others have no known cause. This sample has about 90,000 clones in its table, and 87% of those were observed once. About 15% of the sample rests with the top ten. Sequencing input: peripheral blood. The receptors stem from a male donor with acute or convalescent COVID-19.

The chain couples TRBV30 to TRBJ2-5; TRBD2 matches at 8 bases. Germline CDR1 and CDR2: GTSNPN and SVGIG (reference sequence). CDR3 length: 12 residues. The ends lost 4 bases at V and 4 bases at J; junction bases unmatched: 2. The CDR3 nucleotides read TGTGCCTGGAACGCGGGGGGAGAGACCCAGTACTTC. Translating it yields CAWNAGGETQYF.

This sequence joins TRBV5-8 and TRBJ1-5, with TRBD1 matching 8 bases. CDR3 size: 17 residues. V lost 2 bases, J lost 7 bases, and 14 bases stayed unmatched. Germline lookup yields CDR1 SGHTS and CDR2 YDEGEE. CDR3 in DNA: TGTGCCAGCAGCTTATTTTGGGCAGGGGGCGCAGCCCAGCCCCAGCATTTT. Encoded protein: CASSLFWAGGAAQPQHF.

The V call is TRBV10-3, the J call TRBJ1-4, with 7 bases identical to TRBD1. This CDR3 has 14 residues. Unmatched junction bases numbered 3, after V lost 3 bases and J lost 5 bases. Per germline, CDR1 ENHRY and CDR2 SYGVKD. Here the CDR3 reads CAISDNRGNEKLFF. CDR3 bases: TGTGCCATCAGTGATAACAGGGGAAATGAAAAACTGTTTTTT.

V and J are TRBV30 and TRBJ2-3; possible D gene TRBD2, 6 bases. With 8 bases removed from V and 4 bases from J, the gap between germline ends came to 19 bases. The germline CDR1 and CDR2 sequences are GTSNPN and SVGIG (reference sequence). The CDR3 runs 14 residues. CDR3 sequence (DNA): TGTGCCAGTAGGGCCCCGGGACTCCCAGATACGCAGTATTTT. It encodes CASRAPGLPDTQYF.

The J gene is TRBJ2-1, the V gene TRBV6-5; 8 bases are a match to TRBD2. V trimming: 5 bases; J trimming: 0 bases; junction bases outside the gene matches: 3. Germline loops: CDR1 MNHEY, CDR2 SVGAGI. The CDR3 loop spans 15 amino acids. CDR3 sequence reads: CASSLSGSSYNEQFF. CDR3 DNA: TGTGCCAGCAGTCTCAGCGGGAGCTCCTACAATGAGCAGTTCTTC.

The rearrangement links TRBV7-9 to TRBJ1-2, with TRBD1 as a possible D gene (5 bases). The germline V gene has CDR1 SEHNR and CDR2 FQNEAQ (reference sequence). The ends were cut back, 4 bases at V and 4 bases at J, with 16 bases in the middle. The CDR3 is 15 residues long. CDR3 bases: TGTGCCAGCAGCTGGACCGAGGGCGGGGGCTATGGCTACACCTTC. Protein sequence: CASSWTEGGGYGYTF. Full variable domain (remainder filled in from reference TRBV7-9 and TRBJ1-2): DTGVSQNPRHKITKRGQNVTFRCDPISEHNRLYWYRQTLGQGPEFLTYFQNEAQLEKSRLLSDRFSAERPKGSFSTLEIQRTEQGDSAMYLCASSWTEGGGYGYTFGSGTRLTVV.

The V gene is TRBV3-1 (or the pseudogene TRBV3-2), the J gene TRBJ2-7; tentatively, D is TRBD2 (5 bases). Per germline, CDR1 LGHDT and CDR2 YNNKEL (reference sequence). CDR3 size: 16 residues. V shed 1 base and J shed 0 bases, with 13 bases lying between them. The DNA for the CDR3 is TGTGCCAGCAGCCAAGCCGGGATGGGGAGCTCCTACGAGCAGTACTTC. Protein product: CASSQAGMGSSYEQYF.

V and J are TRBV19 and TRBJ2-3, with a weak D call TRBD2 (5 bases). The CDR3 loop spans 15 amino acids. Germline assignment: CDR1 LNHDA and CDR2 SQIVND (reference sequence). Trimming stripped 1 base from V and 0 bases from J, with 8 bases between. The CDR3 protein is CASSIGTLSTDTQYF. DNA of the CDR3: TGTGCCAGTAGTATAGGGACTCTTAGCACAGATACGCAGTATTTT.

The genes are TRBV10-3 and TRBJ1-6; weak D call: TRBD1 (6 bases). The CDR3 totals 13 residues. V dropped 8 bases and J dropped 7 bases, with 12 bases sitting between them. Germline CDR1 and CDR2: ENHRY and SYGVKD. CDR3 loop: CAIAWDKNSPLHF. The DNA for the CDR3 is TGTGCCATCGCGTGGGACAAAAATTCACCCCTCCACTTT.

The genes are TRBV10-3 and TRBJ1-1, with D hard to call. The CDR3 spans 12 residues. V was cut by 0 bases and J by 4 bases, with 3 bases left in between. Germline V CDR1 and CDR2: ENHRY, SYGVKD. The chain's CDR3 is CAISESVTEAFF. CDR3 nucleotides: TGTGCCATCAGTGAGTCCGTCACTGAAGCTTTCTTT.

DNA for the CDR3: TGTGCCAGCAGTGAATTTGTCGGGACAAAAAGGGACAATCAGCCCCAGCATTTT. Amino acid sequence: CASSEFVGTKRDNQPQHF. V gene TRBV2 combines with J gene TRBJ1-5; TRBD1 might be the D (6 bases). CDR3 length equals 18 residues. V gave up 2 bases and J gave up 3 bases, with 20 bases separating them. CDR1 is SNHLY and CDR2 is FYNNEI in the germline V gene.

V usage is TRBV5-1 and J usage is TRBJ2-2, with 10 nucleotides matching TRBD1. Germline V lookup: CDR1 SGHRS, CDR2 YFSETQ. The CDR3 has 15 amino acids. J gave up 4 bases and V 7 bases, and 7 bases lay outside the gene matches. The CDR3 region is CASSSGTGVTGELFF. DNA of the CDR3: TGCGCCAGCTCTTCCGGGACAGGGGTCACCGGGGAGCTGTTTTTT.

J is TRBJ2-1 and V is TRBV6-2 or TRBV6-3, with a weak D call TRBD1 (7 bases). Germline V gene data show CDR1 as MNHEY and CDR2 as SVGEGT. This CDR3 is built from 15 residues. V was cut by 2 bases and J by 7 bases, with 15 bases left in between. CDR3 amino acids: CASSYAGQTRNEQFF. CDR3 DNA sequence: TGTGCCAGCAGTTACGCGGGACAGACTAGAAATGAGCAGTTCTTC.

On this clone: The same CDR3 is also encoded by other DNA sequences in this sample. In DNA, the CDR3 is TGCGCCAGCAGCGCGGGACAGGGGTACAATGAGCAGTTCTTC. This sequence encodes CASSAGQGYNEQFF. V gene TRBV5-1 combines with J gene TRBJ2-1; TRBD1 aligns across 10 bases. Germline trimming cut 4 bases from V and 4 bases from J; bases unmatched to any gene: 2. The CDR3 consists of 14 residues. Germline V gene sequence: CDR1 SGHRS, CDR2 YFSETQ.

The V call is TRBV18, the J call TRBJ1-4; weak D call: TRBD1 (5 bases). Germline CDR1 is KGHSH and CDR2 is LQKENI. V was cut by 1 base and J by 6 bases, with 9 bases left in between. The CDR3 length is 14 residues. The CDR3 DNA is TGTGCCAGCTCACCACGGGGCGCGGATGAAAAACTGTTTTTT. Its protein product is CASSPRGADEKLFF.

This chain links TRBV5-1 with TRBJ2-1, with 8 nucleotides matching TRBD1. This CDR3 comprises 14 residues. The V and J ends lost 4 bases and 6 bases, in that order; junction bases with no gene match: 6. CDR1 is SGHRS, CDR2 YFSETQ, per germline. CDR3 nucleotides: TGCGCCAGCAGCCCGCGGGACAGGAGCAATGAGCAGTTCTTC. Protein: CASSPRDRSNEQFF.

The rearrangement links TRBV5-1 to TRBJ2-3; 12 positions match TRBD2. There are 15 residues in the CDR3. V trimming: 6 bases; J trimming: 3 bases; junction bases outside the gene matches: 5. Germline CDR1 reads SGHRS; CDR2 reads YFSETQ. In DNA, the CDR3 is TGCGCCAGCACCATCCTAGCGGGGGGGACAGATACGCAGTATTTT. It encodes CASTILAGGTDTQYF. The full variable domain, its missing parts supplied by reference TRBV5-1 and TRBJ2-3, is KAGVTQTPRYLIKTRGQQVTLSCSPISGHRSVSWYQQTPGQGLQFLFEYFSETQRNKGNFPGRFSGRQFSNSRSEMNVSTLELGDSALYLCASTILAGGTDTQYFGPGTRLTVL.

The chain is built from TRBV5-1 and TRBJ2-3; TRBD1 aligns across 7 bases. This CDR3 comprises 15 residues. Germline-derived CDR1 and CDR2 are SGHRS and YFSETQ. V dropped 1 base and J dropped 2; count of bases not matched to a gene: 4. CDR3 in DNA: TGCGCCAGCAGCTTGCCCGGGACAGTCACAGATACGCAGTATTTT. Its translation: CASSLPGTVTDTQYF.

The V and J genes are TRBV24-1 and TRBJ2-3; perhaps TRBD2 as D (5 bases). CDR3 length equals 13 residues. V lost 8 bases and J lost 5, with 13 bases in between. Germline values: CDR1 KGHDR, CDR2 SFDVKD. The CDR3 loop is CATNPGGRDTQYF. The CDR3 DNA sequence: TGTGCCACCAACCCCGGAGGCAGAGATACGCAGTATTTT.

This chain uses TRBV19 with TRBJ1-2; 8 bases match TRBD1. Unmatched junction bases numbered 9, after V lost 3 bases and J lost 6 bases. This CDR3 region has 15 residues. In germline, CDR1 is LNHDA, CDR2 SQIVND (reference sequence). The CDR3 region is CASSINQGARNGYTF. In nucleotides, the CDR3 is TGTGCCAGTAGTATTAATCAGGGGGCGCGGAATGGCTACACCTTC.